One sample yielded the 30 T cell receptor beta chains listed below, sequenced in a study of blood T cells in healthy people across ages. The authors ran a second PCR of roughly 6 to 12 cycles using a sample-barcoded 5' primer and a J-beta primer mix. TCRdb ran MiXCR on the 5' RACE reads and lists one entry per CDR3 protein. Of 660,000 or so distinct CDR3 sequences listed, around 54% are singletons. Sequenced material: blood. These receptors all come from a man aged 60 to 69 in good health.

This clonotype was picked up a small number of times. This rearrangement joins TRBV6-5 to TRBJ1-2; TRBD1 might be the D (5 bases). Germline CDR1 is MNHEY and CDR2 is SVGAGI. V was trimmed by 5 bases and J by 4 bases, leaving 17 bases between them. This CDR3 has 15 amino acids. In DNA, the CDR3 is TGTGCCAGCAGTCCCGAGACGGGGGGGGTCTATGGCTACACCTTC. Translation gives CASSPETGGVYGYTF.

The chain joins TRBV5-1 to TRBJ2-1; possible D gene TRBD2, 7 bases. Judging by the DNA end, TRBJ2-7 fits better; the J call may be wrong. Per germline, CDR1 SGHRS and CDR2 YFSETQ. CDR3 size: 16 residues. CDR3 nucleotides: TGCGCCAGCAGCTCCCTAATGGGGGGGGCTTACAATGAGCAGTACTTC. Translated, it gives CASSSLMGGAYNEQYF.

The chain has TRBV11-2 and TRBJ2-4; D is perhaps TRBD2 (5 bases). The DNA end is more similar to TRBJ2-5, so the J call may be wrong. Germline V CDR1 and CDR2: SGHAT, FQNNGV. The CDR3 covers 15 residues. The CDR3 loop reads CASSLGMRTQETQYF. CDR3 DNA: TGTGCCAGCAGCTTAGGCATGCGGACTCAAGAGACCCAGTACTTC.

The chain combines TRBV5-6 with TRBJ2-5, with D possibly matching TRBD2 (6 bases). The last part of the DNA fits TRBJ2-7 better; the J call may be wrong. This CDR3 is 13 amino acids long. Germline CDR1 is SGHDT and CDR2 is YYEEEE. The CDR3 bases are TGTGCCAGCAGCCCTAGGAGGGCGTACGAGCAGTACTTC. Protein sequence: CASSPRRAYEQYF.

The V gene is TRBV3-1, the J gene TRBJ1-2; D call uncertain. CDR3 length: 12 residues. The germline V gene encodes CDR1 LGHDT and CDR2 YNNKEL (reference sequence). V dropped 1 base and J dropped 7 bases, with 7 bases sitting between them. CDR3 loop: CASSQGVSGYTF. The CDR3 coding sequence is TGTGCCAGCAGCCAAGGGGTTTCTGGCTACACCTTC.

This clonotype was counted only a few times. This rearrangement joins TRBV15 to TRBJ1-4; possible D gene TRBD1, 5 bases. The CDR3 sequence is 15 residues long. CDR1 LNHNV and CDR2 YYDKDF come from the germline V gene (reference sequence). Trimming removed 0 bases at V and 7 bases at J, with 12 bases between. CDR3 DNA sequence: TGTGCCACCAGCAGAGACGGAGGGACGGGTGAAAAACTGTTTTTT. This codes for CATSRDGGTGEKLFF.

The chain links TRBV4-1 to TRBJ2-5; TRBD2 agrees at 7 bases. The length of the CDR3 is 16 residues. J was trimmed by 4 bases and V by 1 base; bases with no gene match: 9. Germline CDR1 is MGHRA and CDR2 is YSYEKL. Here the CDR3 DNA reads TGCGCCAGCAGCCAAGGTCCCTCACCGGGAGGAGAGACCCAGTACTTC. Protein: CASSQGPSPGGETQYF.

The V gene is TRBV12-3 or TRBV12-4, the J gene TRBJ2-2, with 7 nucleotides matching TRBD1. This CDR3 has 14 residues. The V gene end was trimmed by 6 bases and the J gene end by 6 bases; junction bases not matched to a gene: 7. The CDR3 bases are TGTGCCAGCAGCTCAGGGGGTGGTTCCGGGGAGCTGTTTTTT. As protein: CASSSGGGSGELFF.

In this sample, this clonotype turned up a few times. This chain links TRBV27 with TRBJ2-5, with 7 bases fitting TRBD2. The CDR3 has 13 amino acids. CDR1 and CDR2 from the germline V gene are MNHEY and SMNVEV (reference sequence). With 5 bases clipped from V and 5 bases from J, the junction kept 5 bases outside the gene matches. The CDR3 loop is CASSSREAETQYF. CDR3 DNA sequence: TGTGCCAGCAGTAGCCGGGAGGCGGAGACCCAGTACTTC.

The chain's CDR3 is CASSQVPSTQSYEQYF. The CDR3 coding sequence is TGCGCCAGCAGCCAAGTCCCTTCGACTCAGTCCTACGAGCAGTACTTC. The gene calls are TRBV4-1 and TRBJ2-7; D is ambiguous. The CDR3 has 16 amino acids. The germline V and J ends were trimmed by 1 base and 1 base, with 14 bases remaining between them. CDR1 and CDR2 from the germline V gene are MGHRA and YSYEKL.

The chain has TRBV25-1 and TRBJ2-7; D unclear. Germline assignment: CDR1 MGHDK and CDR2 SYGVNS. Trimming removed 8 bases from V and 6 bases from J, with 17 bases in between. CDR3 length equals 13 residues. The CDR3 region is CASRAALAREQYF. The CDR3 DNA reads TGTGCCAGCCGGGCGGCTTTGGCCCGCGAGCAGTACTTC.

The chain couples TRBV6-5 to TRBJ1-6, with a possible D match to TRBD1 (5 bases). Germline values: CDR1 MNHEY, CDR2 SVGAGI. The V end lost 6 bases, the J end lost 6 bases, and 15 bases lay between the germline ends. The CDR3 runs to 15 residues. The CDR3 nucleotides read TGTGCCAGCAGCAGCCGGGCAGGGTTTAATTCACCCCTCCACTTT. Its protein product is CASSSRAGFNSPLHF.

The V and J genes are TRBV28 and TRBJ2-7; 9 nucleotides line up with TRBD2. The CDR3 covers 13 residues. Germline values: CDR1 MDHEN, CDR2 SYDVKM. V trimming: 6 bases; J trimming: 5 bases; junction bases outside the gene matches: 5. The CDR3: CASRPSSGDEQYF. In DNA, the CDR3 is TGTGCCAGCAGACCCTCTAGCGGGGACGAGCAGTACTTC.

This clonotype was recorded a few times. The rearrangement joins TRBV2 to TRBJ2-4; D ambiguous. The CDR3 runs to 14 residues. The V end lost 3 bases, the J end lost 5 bases, and 11 bases lay between the germline ends. CDR1 and CDR2 from the germline V gene are SNHLY and FYNNEI. CDR3 sequence (DNA): TGTGCCAGCAGTGAGGGCAGGCGTCAAAACATTCAGTACTTC. Translating gives CASSEGRRQNIQYF.

This chain links TRBV10-2 with TRBJ2-1; 11 bases are a match to TRBD2. CDR3 length: 15 residues. Trimming at V came to 5 bases and at J to 5 bases, leaving 5 bases not matched to a gene. Germline loops: CDR1 WSHSY, CDR2 SAAADI. The CDR3 DNA follows: TGCGCCAGCAGTTTAGCGGGGGGGCAAAACAATGAGCAGTTCTTC. Its protein product is CASSLAGGQNNEQFF.

The V call is TRBV5-4, the J call TRBJ2-5, with D perhaps given as TRBD1 or TRBD2 (5 bases each). Trimming removed 7 bases at V and 2 bases at J, with 18 bases between. CDR1 is SGHNT, CDR2 YYREEE, per germline (reference sequence). This CDR3 has 15 amino acids. The CDR3 region is CASATGTTRQETQYF. Written as DNA, the CDR3 is TGTGCCAGCGCCACCGGGACCACGAGGCAAGAGACCCAGTACTTC.

A remark on this clonotype: A much larger clone lies one base from this, so it may be a read error. The chain has TRBV6-1 and TRBJ1-2, with 7 bases fitting TRBD1. Germline lookup yields CDR1 MNHNS and CDR2 SASEGT. The CDR3 is 17 amino acids. The V gene end was trimmed by 4 bases and the J gene end by 1 base; junction bases not matched to a gene: 12. The CDR3 DNA sequence: TGTGCCAGCAGTGCCGGGACAGTGAGGGGTAGTAACTATGGCTACACCTTC. It translates to CASSAGTVRGSNYGYTF.

The chain has TRBV15 and TRBJ2-5; possibly TRBD1 or TRBD2 for D (5 bases each). The DNA end lines up better with TRBJ2-7; the J call may be wrong. CDR3 length equals 14 residues. CDR1 and CDR2 (germline): LNHNV, YYDKDF (reference sequence). The CDR3 DNA follows: TGTGCCACCAGCTCCCGGGGCGGGCCAGACGAGCAGTACTTC. Residues: CATSSRGGPDEQYF.

This chain uses TRBV29-1 with TRBJ1-2; 7 bases fit TRBD1. CDR1 and CDR2 (germline): SQVTM, ANQGSEA. J was trimmed by 8 bases and V by 6 bases; bases with no gene match: 6. The CDR3 covers 11 residues. The CDR3 protein is CSVDSGGGYTF. The CDR3 DNA reads as TGCAGCGTGGACTCAGGGGGAGGCTACACCTTC.

V is TRBV29-1 and J is TRBJ2-6; D is ambiguous. Germline CDR1 and CDR2: SQVTM and ANQGSEA. The CDR3 extends over 13 amino acids. Trimming removed 7 bases at V and 0 bases at J, with 7 bases between. This CDR3 is CSASASGANVLTF. In DNA, the CDR3 is TGCAGCGCCAGCGCCTCTGGGGCCAACGTCCTGACTTTC.

The V call is TRBV29-1, the J call TRBJ2-7, with 8 bases identical to TRBD2. J was trimmed by 0 bases and V by 6 bases; bases with no gene match: 10. Germline CDR1 SQVTM, CDR2 ANQGSEA. The CDR3 sequence is 15 residues long. CDR3 residues: CSVGTGGISSYEQYF. The CDR3 DNA is TGCAGCGTGGGCACGGGGGGGATCAGCTCCTACGAGCAGTACTTC.

CDR3 loop: CATSSDGRSAFF. Here the CDR3 DNA reads TGTGCCACCAGCAGTGATGGGCGTTCAGCTTTCTTT. The chain joins TRBV15 to TRBJ1-1; D unclear. V gave up 3 bases and J gave up 10 bases, with 12 bases separating them. This CDR3 is 12 amino acids long. Germline values: CDR1 LNHNV, CDR2 YYDKDF (reference sequence).

This clonotype was recorded once. The chain recombines TRBV5-5 with TRBJ1-4; D not resolved. The CDR3 has 14 amino acids. Germline V gene sequence: CDR1 SGHKS, CDR2 YYEKEE (reference sequence). The V gene lost 0 bases and the J gene lost 4 bases, with 7 bases spanning the gap. CDR3 DNA sequence: TGTGCCAGCAGCTTGGACGGGAATAATGAAAAACTGTTTTTT. Amino acid sequence: CASSLDGNNEKLFF. The complete variable domain, with remaining parts taken from reference TRBV5-5 and TRBJ1-4, reads DAGVTQSPTHLIKTRGQQVTLRCSPISGHKSVSWYQQVLGQGPQFIFQYYEKEERGRGNFPDRFSARQFPNYSSELNVNALLLGDSALYLCASSLDGNNEKLFFGSGTQLSVL.

The chain recombines TRBV5-1 with TRBJ2-4; perhaps TRBD1 as D (6 bases). CDR3 size: 14 residues. The germline V and J ends were trimmed by 4 bases and 9 bases, with 17 bases remaining between them. Germline V gene sequence: CDR1 SGHRS, CDR2 YFSETQ. The CDR3 nucleotides read TGCGCCAGCAGCGTACAGGGTAATAGTGGCATTCAGTACTTC. It specifies CASSVQGNSGIQYF.

There are a few counts of this clonotype. This chain links TRBV2 with TRBJ1-5; D remains ambiguous. V was trimmed by 5 bases and J by 3 bases, leaving 11 bases between them. The CDR3 sequence is 14 residues long. Germline V gene sequence: CDR1 SNHLY, CDR2 FYNNEI. CDR3: CASSLGRDNQPQHF. CDR3 coding DNA: TGTGCCAGCAGTTTGGGGAGAGACAATCAGCCCCAGCATTTT.

The chain combines TRBV5-1 with TRBJ1-2; D remains ambiguous. The V gene lost 3 bases and the J gene lost 4 bases, with 13 bases spanning the gap. The CDR3 sequence is 14 residues long. Germline values: CDR1 SGHRS, CDR2 YFSETQ. DNA of the CDR3: TGCGCCAGCAGCTCGCCAGAGGGAGGCTATGGCTACACCTTC. Translated, it gives CASSSPEGGYGYTF.

This rearrangement joins TRBV29-1 to TRBJ1-2; 9 nucleotides match TRBD1. The CDR3 extends over 16 amino acids. The J segment lost 2 bases and the V segment lost 3 bases, leaving 10 bases of the junction unmatched. CDR1 and CDR2 from the germline V gene are SQVTM and ANQGSEA. The DNA of the CDR3 is TGCAGCGTTGAGGGGGTGGGGGACAGGGACAACTATGGCTACACCTTC. Its translation is CSVEGVGDRDNYGYTF.

The genes are TRBV2 and TRBJ2-5, with D perhaps TRBD2 (6 bases). Trimming took off 6 bases at V and 2 bases at J, with 13 bases between the two ends. This CDR3 region has 14 residues. Germline V gene data show CDR1 as SNHLY and CDR2 as FYNNEI. CDR3 sequence reads: CASREGRMQETQYF. The CDR3 DNA reads TGTGCCAGCAGGGAGGGACGCATGCAAGAGACCCAGTACTTC.

The chain is built from TRBV5-1 and TRBJ1-4; 7 bases line up with TRBD1. Germline loops: CDR1 SGHRS, CDR2 YFSETQ. The V gene end was trimmed by 0 bases and the J gene end by 8 bases; junction bases not matched to a gene: 7. CDR3 length: 15 amino acids. The CDR3 bases are TGCGCCAGCAGCTTGGCAACAGGGGTTGGGGAAAAACTGTTTTTT. Encoded protein: CASSLATGVGEKLFF.

The chain carries TRBV3-1 and TRBJ1-2; D ambiguous. Germline CDR1 and CDR2: LGHDT and YNNKEL (reference sequence). Trimming took off 1 base at V and 1 base at J, with 7 bases between the two ends. The CDR3 spans 14 residues. CDR3 in amino acids: CASSQGGRNYGYTF. The CDR3 nucleotides read TGTGCCAGCAGCCAAGGAGGACGTAACTATGGCTACACCTTC.